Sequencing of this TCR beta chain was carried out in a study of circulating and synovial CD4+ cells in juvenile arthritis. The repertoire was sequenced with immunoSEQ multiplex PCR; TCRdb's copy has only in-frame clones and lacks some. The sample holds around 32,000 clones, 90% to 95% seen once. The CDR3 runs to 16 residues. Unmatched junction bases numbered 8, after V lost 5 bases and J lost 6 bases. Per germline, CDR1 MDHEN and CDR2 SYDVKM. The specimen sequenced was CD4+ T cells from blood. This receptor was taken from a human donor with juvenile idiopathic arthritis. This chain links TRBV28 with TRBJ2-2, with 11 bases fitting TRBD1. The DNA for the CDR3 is TGTGCCAGCAGTCAACCGGGACAGGGGGTCGCCGGGGAGCTGTTTTTT. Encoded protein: CASSQPGQGVAGELFF.